The 25 T cell receptor beta chains presented below share a single source sample, sequenced in a study of blood T cell repertoires in COVID-19. This table comes from immunoSEQ multiplex PCR, and its TCRdb copy is limited to in-frame clones, with some not included. The profile shows approximately 330,000 clones, 80% to 90% of them singletons. The specimen was peripheral blood. These receptor sequences come from a man under 40 with COVID-19, enrolled during active disease.

The genes are TRBV10-1 and TRBJ1-2; the D gene is possibly TRBD1 (5 bases). Germline-derived CDR1 and CDR2 are WNHNN and SYGVQD (reference sequence). V was cut by 5 bases and J by 5 bases, with 12 bases left in between. The CDR3 is made up of 13 amino acids. The CDR3 region has the DNA TGCGCCAGCAGTTACCCAGGGCAGTATGGCTACACCTTC. It specifies CASSYPGQYGYTF.

V usage is TRBV4-3 and J usage is TRBJ1-4, with 7 bases fitting TRBD1. Germline CDR1 LGHNA, CDR2 YSLEER. CDR3 length: 18 residues. The V segment lost 0 bases and the J segment 0 bases; nucleotides outside the gene matches: 7. The CDR3 bases are TGCGCCAGCAGCCAAGATAACAGGGGATTACCAACTAATGAAAAACTGTTTTTT. Protein: CASSQDNRGLPTNEKLFF.

This clone was observed once. The chain couples TRBV5-1 to TRBJ1-5, with TRBD1 matching over 10 bases. This CDR3 has 15 amino acids. Germline values: CDR1 SGHRS, CDR2 YFSETQ. V was clipped by 4 bases and J by 5 bases; unmatched bases: 6. The CDR3 loop is CASSPRQGADQPQHF. In DNA form, the CDR3 reads TGCGCCAGCAGCCCTAGACAGGGGGCCGATCAGCCCCAGCATTTT.

The J gene is TRBJ1-2, the V gene TRBV10-3; unclear D gene. V lost 2 bases to trimming and J lost 8 bases, with 15 bases between them. The CDR3 extends over 14 amino acids. CDR1 ENHRY and CDR2 SYGVKD come from the germline V gene. The CDR3 DNA reads as TGTGCCATCAGTGAGACGACAATCCCGGGGGGCTACACCTTC. This sequence encodes CAISETTIPGGYTF.

V gene TRBV2 combines with J gene TRBJ1-5; TRBD1 might be the D (5 bases). CDR1 and CDR2 (germline): SNHLY, FYNNEI. Trimming shortened V by 3 bases and J by 5 bases, and 8 bases separated the two germline ends. The CDR3 has 13 amino acids. This chain's CDR3 is CASSDDRYQPQHF. CDR3 nucleotide sequence: TGTGCCAGCAGTGATGACAGATATCAGCCCCAGCATTTT.

The rearrangement uses TRBV5-1 and TRBJ2-1; a possible D gene is TRBD2 (6 bases). The CDR3 is 14 amino acids. Germline V lookup: CDR1 SGHRS, CDR2 YFSETQ. The V end was cut by 3 bases, the J end by 8 bases, with 15 bases between. The CDR3 DNA reads TGCGCCAGCAGCTCCTCCCGGGAGCGATATGAGCAGTTCTTC. The encoded protein is CASSSSRERYEQFF.

The chain combines TRBV5-1 with TRBJ2-3, with 10 bases matching TRBD2. V was clipped by 3 bases and J by 2 bases; unmatched bases: 6. The CDR3 is 16 amino acids. Germline-derived CDR1 and CDR2 are SGHRS and YFSETQ. CDR3 region: CASSSLGLADTDTQYF. For the CDR3, the DNA is TGCGCCAGCAGCTCCCTAGGACTAGCGGACACAGATACGCAGTATTTT.

V and J are TRBV7-2 and TRBJ2-5; 8 bases are shared with TRBD2. This CDR3 spans 15 amino acids. V was clipped by 2 bases and J by 5 bases; unmatched bases: 7. Germline CDR1 SGHTA, CDR2 FQGNSA. This chain's CDR3 is CASSLMRGAAETQYF. Written as DNA, the CDR3 is TGTGCCAGCAGCTTAATGCGGGGGGCGGCGGAGACCCAGTACTTC.

The genes are TRBV7-9 and TRBJ2-1; 9 nucleotides match TRBD1. Germline V CDR1 and CDR2: SEHNR, FQNEAQ (reference sequence). The CDR3 consists of 15 residues. V shed 3 bases and J 5 bases; nucleotides not matched to a gene: 5. CDR3 residues: CASSFGTGINNEQFF. Written as DNA, the CDR3 is TGTGCCAGCAGCTTCGGGACAGGGATCAACAATGAGCAGTTCTTC.

V usage is TRBV27 and J usage is TRBJ2-7, with 9 bases fitting TRBD1. J was trimmed by 3 bases and V by 2 bases; bases with no gene match: 5. The CDR3 spans 15 residues. Germline lookup yields CDR1 MNHEY and CDR2 SMNVEV (reference sequence). The CDR3 sequence: CASSLVTGGIYEQYF. CDR3 DNA: TGTGCCAGCAGTTTAGTGACAGGGGGTATCTACGAGCAGTACTTC.

The genes are TRBV10-3 and TRBJ1-3; possible D gene TRBD1, 6 bases. Germline assignment: CDR1 ENHRY and CDR2 SYGVKD. The CDR3 covers 15 residues. V was clipped by 6 bases and J by 2 bases, with 14 bases between them. The CDR3 coding sequence is TGTGCCATCAGCGCACAGGGTGTCCCTGGAAACACCATATATTTT. Amino acids: CAISAQGVPGNTIYF.

This clone was observed a handful of times. The V gene is TRBV3-1 (or the pseudogene TRBV3-2), the J gene TRBJ2-7, with 7 bases identical to TRBD1. This CDR3 is built from 18 residues. Germline CDR1 LGHDT, CDR2 YNNKEL (reference sequence). The V and J ends lost 0 bases and 3 bases, in that order; junction bases with no gene match: 14. The CDR3 loop reads CASSQDPFMAGGNYEQYF. CDR3 coding DNA: TGTGCCAGCAGCCAAGATCCTTTCATGGCAGGGGGAAACTACGAGCAGTACTTC.

The V gene is TRBV12-5, the J gene TRBJ1-1; D remains unclear. The CDR3 is 11 residues long. Germline V lookup: CDR1 LGHNT, CDR2 FRNRAP. Deletions cut 8 bases from V and 5 bases from J, with 9 bases between. CDR3 bases: TGTGCTAGTCTTATGAGGACTGAAGCTTTCTTT. Amino acids: CASLMRTEAFF.

V and J are TRBV27 and TRBJ1-4; maybe TRBD1 (5 bases). Germline values: CDR1 MNHEY, CDR2 SMNVEV (reference sequence). CDR3 length: 16 amino acids. The ends were cut back, 3 bases at V and 6 bases at J, with 17 bases in the middle. Written as DNA, the CDR3 is TGTGCCAGCAGTTTCCTAAGGGTAGGGGTCGATGAAAAACTGTTTTTT. This sequence encodes CASSFLRVGVDEKLFF.

In this sample, this clone turned up once. V gene TRBV20-1 combines with J gene TRBJ1-1, with a weak D call TRBD1 (5 bases). V was pared by 3 bases and J by 8 bases, with 13 bases between. In germline, CDR1 is DFQATT, CDR2 SNEGSKA (reference sequence). The CDR3 loop spans 12 amino acids. CDR3 nucleotides: TGCAGTGCTAGTGGGGCACTCCACGAAGCTTTCTTT. Protein: CSASGALHEAFF.

As concerns this clone: The identical CDR3 is also encoded by other nucleotide sequences in the sample. J is TRBJ1-5 and V is TRBV10-3; D is unclear. CDR1 ENHRY and CDR2 SYGVKD come from the germline V gene. The V and J ends lost 3 bases and 2 bases respectively, with 11 bases between them. The CDR3 loop spans 15 amino acids. CDR3 protein: CAISESTGGNQPQHF. In DNA form, the CDR3 reads TGTGCCATCAGTGAATCCACGGGAGGCAATCAGCCCCAGCATTTT.

V and J are TRBV7-2 and TRBJ2-2, with D tentatively TRBD2 (5 bases). CDR1 and CDR2 (germline): SGHTA, FQGNSA. CDR3 size: 19 residues. V lost 1 base, J lost 4 bases, and 22 bases lay in between. In DNA form, the CDR3 reads TGTGCCAGCAGCTTAGATCTCGGCAGGTGGGGAGTAACCACCGGGGAGCTGTTTTTT. It encodes CASSLDLGRWGVTTGELFF. Together with reference TRBV7-2 and TRBJ2-2, the CDR3 gives the full variable domain: GAGVSQSPSNKVTEKGKDVELRCDPISGHTALYWYRQSLGQGLEFLIYFQGNSAPDKSGLPSDRFSAERTGGSVSTLTIQRTQQEDSAVYLCASSLDLGRWGVTTGELFFGEGSRLTVL.

The chain recombines TRBV19 with TRBJ1-1; 10 nucleotides match TRBD1. The V gene end was trimmed by 9 bases and the J gene end by 4 bases; junction bases not matched to a gene: 11. Germline CDR1 and CDR2: LNHDA and SQIVND (reference sequence). There are 15 residues in the CDR3. CDR3 region: CASLDRGHIGTEAFF. CDR3 DNA sequence: TGTGCCAGCCTCGACAGGGGGCATATAGGCACTGAAGCTTTCTTT.

The gene calls are TRBV27 and TRBJ2-7; maybe TRBD1 (5 bases). Trimming stripped 3 bases from V and 5 bases from J, with 23 bases between. The CDR3 sequence is 17 residues long. Germline V lookup: CDR1 MNHEY, CDR2 SMNVEV (reference sequence). CDR3 residues: CASSLNPNPKGSDEQYF. The CDR3 DNA reads TGTGCCAGCAGTTTGAACCCGAACCCGAAGGGGTCCGACGAGCAGTACTTC.

This chain links TRBV3-1 (or the pseudogene TRBV3-2) with TRBJ2-5; D is perhaps TRBD1 (5 bases). Trimming pared 0 bases from V and 5 bases from J, leaving 13 bases between. The CDR3 totals 15 residues. Germline assignment: CDR1 LGHDT and CDR2 YNNKEL (reference sequence). CDR3 nucleotides: TGTGCCAGCAGCCAAGACCCAGGGCTGGGGGAGACCCAGTACTTC. Translating it yields CASSQDPGLGETQYF.

As regards this clone: This specimen includes other DNA sequences encoding the same CDR3. The CDR3: CASRLRQGGEQYF. DNA of the CDR3: TGTGCCAGCAGGCTTAGACAGGGCGGCGAGCAGTACTTC. The chain is built from TRBV6-5 and TRBJ2-7; 7 bases fit TRBD1. Trimming took 6 bases from V and 6 from J; bases not matched to a gene: 8. This CDR3 has 13 residues. In germline, CDR1 is MNHEY, CDR2 SVGAGI.

This clone was counted only a few times. The genes are TRBV18 and TRBJ2-7; TRBD1 agrees at 9 bases. Germline V lookup: CDR1 KGHSH, CDR2 LQKENI. The V and J ends lost 3 bases and 4 bases, in that order; junction bases with no gene match: 10. This CDR3 region has 16 residues. CDR3 protein: CASSPPTGGSGYEQYF. The CDR3 DNA reads as TGTGCCAGCTCACCCCCAACAGGGGGCTCGGGTTACGAGCAGTACTTC.

The J gene is TRBJ1-1, the V gene TRBV9; D not resolved. With 4 bases removed from V and 2 bases from J, the gap between germline ends came to 9 bases. CDR1 is SGDLS and CDR2 is YYNGEE in the germline V gene. CDR3 length: 13 residues. The DNA of the CDR3 is TGTGCCAGCAGCCGAGGGCCCAACACTGAAGCTTTCTTT. The encoded protein is CASSRGPNTEAFF.

The V gene is TRBV27, the J gene TRBJ1-2; D is undetermined. In germline, CDR1 is MNHEY, CDR2 SMNVEV (reference sequence). The CDR3 has 16 amino acids. Trimming shortened V by 3 bases and J by 1 base, and 15 bases separated the two germline ends. CDR3 nucleotide sequence: TGTGCCAGCAGTTTTACTAGGCGGGGTTATAACTATGGCTACACCTTC. Protein product: CASSFTRRGYNYGYTF.

The chain is built from TRBV12-5 and TRBJ2-2, with TRBD2 matching over 9 bases. The CDR3 has 20 amino acids. Germline V gene sequence: CDR1 LGHNT, CDR2 FRNRAP. The V segment lost 4 bases and the J segment 7 bases; nucleotides outside the gene matches: 22. The CDR3 DNA is TGTGCTAGTGGTTCCCAGGTGCCGTCTATGGGCGGGAGGGCAGTCGGGGAGCTGTTTTTT. Translating it yields CASGSQVPSMGGRAVGELFF.